Presented here are 26 T cell receptor beta chains from one specimen sequenced in a study of human T cells and chemical hapten exposure. TCRdb analysed the 5' RACE reads with MiXCR anew, one entry per CDR3 protein. The table includes 110,000 to 150,000 distinct CDR3 sequences, about 4% detected once. Total RNA extraction was carried out from unfractionated whole blood. The receptors were sampled from a female donor in good health.

Ten or more counts support this clonotype. The chain uses TRBV4-2 and TRBJ2-1, with 11 bases that match TRBD2. Germline values: CDR1 LGHNA, CDR2 YNFKEQ. J gave up 8 bases and V 1 base, and 10 bases lay outside the gene matches. The CDR3 is 17 residues long. The CDR3 spells CASSQVLASGGFDEQFF. CDR3 coding DNA: TGTGCCAGCAGCCAAGTCCTCGCTAGCGGGGGGTTTGATGAGCAGTTCTTC.

This clonotype was detected ten times or more. V and J are TRBV5-1 and TRBJ2-3; 7 nucleotides agree with TRBD2. The germline V gene encodes CDR1 SGHRS and CDR2 YFSETQ. The CDR3 is 15 residues long. The V segment lost 4 bases and the J segment 2 bases; nucleotides outside the gene matches: 7. The CDR3 DNA reads as TGCGCCAGCAGCCCCAGCGGGGATCACACAGATACGCAGTATTTT. Translation gives CASSPSGDHTDTQYF.

In this sample, this clonotype turned up many times. The chain has TRBV15 and TRBJ2-5; TRBD2 agrees at 10 bases. J lost 3 bases, V lost 0 bases, and 4 bases had no gene match. Germline lookup yields CDR1 LNHNV and CDR2 YYDKDF (reference sequence). The CDR3 spans 16 residues. The DNA for the CDR3 is TGTGCCACCAGCAGAGATTTCGGGACTAGCGAAGAGACCCAGTACTTC. It translates to CATSRDFGTSEETQYF. Combining the CDR3 with reference TRBV15 and TRBJ2-5 gives the whole variable domain DAMVIQNPRYQVTQFGKPVTLSCSQTLNHNVMYWYQQKSSQAPKLLFHYYDKDFNNEADTPDNFQSRRPNTSFCFLDIRSPGLGDTAMYLCATSRDFGTSEETQYFGPGTRLLVL.

There are many counts of this clonotype. This chain links TRBV3-1 with TRBJ2-4; a weak D match, TRBD2 (5 bases). This CDR3 is built from 14 residues. With 0 bases removed from V and 3 bases from J, the gap between germline ends came to 6 bases. The germline V gene has CDR1 LGHDT and CDR2 YNNKEL (reference sequence). For the CDR3, the DNA is TGTGCCAGCAGCCAAGACCGGGGCAAAAACATTCAGTACTTC. It specifies CASSQDRGKNIQYF.

Points on this clonotype: This could be a read error, since a much larger clone is one nucleotide away. Here the CDR3 reads CATSGSTGTNTGELFF. The CDR3 DNA sequence: TGTGCCACCAGTGGTTCGACAGGGACGAACACCGGGGAGCTGTTTTTT. The rearrangement links TRBV24-1 to TRBJ2-2; 7 bases align to TRBD1. Germline V gives CDR1 KGHDR, CDR2 SFDVKD. There are 16 residues in the CDR3. The V segment lost 5 bases and the J segment 0 bases; nucleotides outside the gene matches: 5.

In this sample, this clonotype turned up many times. The chain links TRBV5-6 to TRBJ2-7; D unclear. Germline V gives CDR1 SGHDT, CDR2 YYEEEE. V was shortened by 0 bases and J by 4 bases, with 8 bases between the two germline ends. This CDR3 has 13 amino acids. CDR3 sequence: CASSLAQLYEQYF. As DNA, the CDR3 is TGTGCCAGCAGCTTGGCACAACTATACGAGCAGTACTTC.

This clonotype came up many times. The chain combines TRBV4-3 with TRBJ1-1; D remains unclear. Germline V CDR1 and CDR2: LGHNA, YSLEER. The length of the CDR3 is 14 residues. V shed 0 bases and J shed 0 bases, with 5 bases lying between them. In DNA form, the CDR3 reads TGCGCCAGCAGCCAAGAGGAAATGAACACTGAAGCTTTCTTT. This codes for CASSQEEMNTEAFF.

The sample holds many counts of this clonotype. The gene calls are TRBV7-6 and TRBJ2-1, with 9 bases that match TRBD1. The V and J ends lost 4 bases and 4 bases, in that order; junction bases with no gene match: 8. The CDR3 is 16 residues long. CDR1 SGHVS and CDR2 FNYEAQ come from the germline V gene. Here the CDR3 DNA reads TGTGCCAGCAGCTCCACAGGGGGCGTCGGGTACAATGAGCAGTTCTTC. Protein: CASSSTGGVGYNEQFF.

There are many counts of this clonotype. The chain is built from TRBV6-2 or TRBV6-3 and TRBJ2-1; D not resolved. The ends were cut back, 7 bases at V and 0 bases at J, with 13 bases in the middle. There are 15 residues in the CDR3. Germline assignment: CDR1 MNHEY and CDR2 SVGEGT. The CDR3 region is CASTRGRSSYNEQFF. Here the CDR3 DNA reads TGTGCCAGCACCCGAGGACGGAGCTCCTACAATGAGCAGTTCTTC.

This clonotype was found many times. The rearrangement links TRBV27 to TRBJ2-7; D is unresolved. This CDR3 is 14 amino acids long. V lost 0 bases, J lost 7 bases, and 13 bases lay in between. Germline values: CDR1 MNHEY, CDR2 SMNVEV (reference sequence). CDR3 in DNA: TGTGCCAGCAGTTTATCGTTATCGCCACGGGAGCAGTACTTC. Protein product: CASSLSLSPREQYF.

This clonotype appeared many times. The V call is TRBV20-1, the J call TRBJ2-5; D could derive from TRBD1 or TRBD2 (6 bases each). The CDR3 extends over 13 amino acids. The germline CDR1 and CDR2 sequences are DFQATT and SNEGSKA (reference sequence). The CDR3 nucleotides are TGCAGGACCAGTGGGGGGCCTCAAGAGACCCAGTACTTC. Translation gives CRTSGGPQETQYF.

This clonotype was counted many times. V usage is TRBV3-1 and J usage is TRBJ2-3; 14 bases fit TRBD2. This CDR3 spans 18 amino acids. In germline, CDR1 is LGHDT, CDR2 YNNKEL (reference sequence). With V trimmed by 1 base and J by 1 base, 4 bases remained unmatched. This CDR3 is CASSQGPGLAGGTDTQYF. The CDR3 DNA reads TGTGCCAGCAGCCAAGGCCCGGGACTAGCGGGGGGCACAGATACGCAGTATTTT.

V gene TRBV5-1 combines with J gene TRBJ2-1, with TRBD1 identical over 11 bases. Germline-derived CDR1 and CDR2 are SGHRS and YFSETQ. Unmatched junction bases numbered 3, after V lost 0 bases and J lost 10 bases. CDR3 length: 14 amino acids. CDR3 nucleotide sequence: TGCGCCAGCAGCTTGGGGACAGGGGGCAAGGAGCAGTTCTTC. Residues: CASSLGTGGKEQFF.

The table lists this clonotype with many counts. The chain couples TRBV29-1 to TRBJ1-2; D gene uncertain. This CDR3 has 12 amino acids. V lost 4 bases to trimming and J lost 8 bases, with 14 bases between them. CDR1 SQVTM and CDR2 ANQGSEA come from the germline V gene. In DNA form, the CDR3 reads TGCAGCGTTGTTGGGCATAGTGAGGGCTACACCTTC. It translates to CSVVGHSEGYTF.

This clonotype was seen at least ten times. J is TRBJ2-2 and V is TRBV4-3, with 8 bases fitting TRBD1. J lost 6 bases, V lost 3 bases, and 15 bases had no gene match. The CDR3 runs to 18 residues. The germline V gene encodes CDR1 LGHNA and CDR2 YSLEER. The CDR3 sequence: CASSHTPIGRGQSGELFF. DNA of the CDR3: TGCGCCAGCAGCCATACCCCGATTGGCAGGGGGCAATCCGGGGAGCTGTTTTTT.

This clonotype was seen repeatedly, ten times or more. The chain employs TRBV5-6 and TRBJ1-5; a weak D match, TRBD1 (5 bases). The CDR3 runs 12 residues. From germline, CDR1 is SGHDT and CDR2 YYEEEE. V was shortened by 6 bases and J by 7 bases, with 11 bases between the two germline ends. CDR3 DNA: TGTGCCAGCAATAAGGGGTACCAGCCCCAGCATTTT. It is translated as CASNKGYQPQHF.

In its sample, this clonotype was seen many times. The genes are TRBV20-1 and TRBJ2-3; 9 bases map to TRBD1. The CDR3 has 14 residues. Per the germline V gene, CDR1 is DFQATT and CDR2 is SNEGSKA (reference sequence). The J segment lost 5 bases and the V segment lost 6 bases, leaving 9 bases of the junction unmatched. This CDR3 reads CSALSTGGEDTQYF. The CDR3 bases are TGCAGTGCCCTTTCGACAGGGGGGGAAGATACGCAGTATTTT.

This clonotype was counted many times. The chain recombines TRBV12-3 or TRBV12-4 with TRBJ2-7; tentatively, D is TRBD1 or TRBD2 (7 bases each). The V end was cut by 2 bases, the J end by 7 bases, with 15 bases between. This CDR3 has 14 residues. DNA of the CDR3: TGTGCCAGCAGTTTATCAGGGGGGGCCGGGGAGCAGTACTTC. It codes for CASSLSGGAGEQYF.

This clonotype was observed many times. The chain uses TRBV7-9 and TRBJ2-7; 9 bases are shared with TRBD1. Germline CDR1 reads SEHNR; CDR2 reads FQNEAQ (reference sequence). The V gene end was trimmed by 9 bases and the J gene end by 3 bases; junction bases not matched to a gene: 6. There are 13 residues in the CDR3. CDR3 DNA: TGTGCCAGTAAGACAGGGGGGCACTACGAGCAGTACTTC. Translated, it gives CASKTGGHYEQYF.

This clonotype was seen repeatedly, ten times or more. This sequence joins TRBV3-1 and TRBJ1-5, with D hard to call. V lost 2 bases and J 6 bases, leaving 14 bases between the germline ends. CDR3 length: 15 residues. Per the germline V gene, CDR1 is LGHDT and CDR2 is YNNKEL (reference sequence). CDR3 amino acids: CASSQRLAAGQPQHF. The CDR3 nucleotides are TGTGCCAGCAGCCAAAGGTTGGCCGCGGGTCAGCCCCAGCATTTT. The full variable domain, its missing parts supplied by reference TRBV3-1 and TRBJ1-5, is DTAVSQTPKYLVTQMGNDKSIKCEQNLGHDTMYWYKQDSKKFLKIMFSYNNKELIINETVPNRFSPKSPDKAHLNLHINSLELGDSAVYFCASSQRLAAGQPQHFGDGTRLSIL.

Ten or more counts support this clonotype. This chain links TRBV4-2 with TRBJ2-7, with 7 bases identical to TRBD1. The length of the CDR3 is 13 residues. The trim removed 4 bases at V and 2 bases at J, leaving 2 bases unmatched. Germline assignment: CDR1 LGHNA and CDR2 YNFKEQ. CDR3 loop: CASSRDRTYEQYF. For the CDR3, the DNA is TGTGCCAGCAGCCGGGACAGAACCTACGAGCAGTACTTC.

This clonotype was observed many times. The chain uses TRBV6-2 or TRBV6-3 and TRBJ1-1; 10 bases line up with TRBD1. CDR1 is MNHEY, CDR2 SVGEGT, per germline. J lost 1 base, V lost 4 bases, and 3 bases had no gene match. The CDR3 is made up of 15 amino acids. CDR3 in amino acids: CASSLTGGRNTEAFF. DNA of the CDR3: TGTGCCAGCAGTTTGACAGGGGGCAGGAACACTGAAGCTTTCTTT.

The chain couples TRBV28 to TRBJ1-6, with TRBD1 matching over 8 bases. The J segment lost 11 bases and the V segment lost 7 bases, leaving 10 bases of the junction unmatched. Germline CDR1 MDHEN, CDR2 SYDVKM. The CDR3 totals 14 residues. The CDR3 is CASNFQGALTPLHF. For the CDR3, the DNA is TGTGCCAGCAATTTTCAGGGGGCATTGACACCCCTCCACTTT. The whole variable domain, remainder taken from reference TRBV28 and TRBJ1-6, is DVKVTQSSRYLVKRTGEKVFLECVQDMDHENMFWYRQDPGLGLRLIYFSYDVKMKEKGDIPEGYSVSREKKERFSLILESASTNQTSMYLCASNFQGALTPLHFGNGTRLTVT.

The sample holds many counts of this clonotype. The chain joins TRBV20-1 to TRBJ1-2; D gene uncertain. CDR1 and CDR2 from the germline V gene are DFQATT and SNEGSKA (reference sequence). Trimming removed 1 base at V and 5 bases at J, with 14 bases between. This CDR3 contains 14 residues. CDR3 sequence: CSARVHGVGYGYTF. The CDR3, as DNA: TGCAGTGCTAGAGTTCACGGGGTTGGATATGGCTACACCTTC.

There are many counts of this clonotype. The chain joins TRBV2 to TRBJ1-5; possibly TRBD1 for D (6 bases). The germline CDR1 and CDR2 sequences are SNHLY and FYNNEI. The V gene lost 1 base and the J gene lost 6 bases, with 16 bases spanning the gap. The CDR3 is made up of 16 amino acids. CDR3 sequence reads: CASSEGGRTVGQPQHF. The CDR3 region has the DNA TGTGCCAGCAGTGAAGGAGGAAGGACAGTAGGTCAGCCCCAGCATTTT.

This clonotype was seen ten or more times. The gene calls are TRBV19 and TRBJ2-3; D uncertain. Germline CDR1 is LNHDA and CDR2 is SQIVND (reference sequence). Trimming pared 3 bases from V and 2 bases from J, leaving 9 bases between. The CDR3 runs 14 residues. CDR3 nucleotides: TGTGCCAGTAGTATCTCTGCGTACACAGATACGCAGTATTTT. Its translation: CASSISAYTDTQYF. The variable domain in full, with the rest retrieved from reference TRBV19 and TRBJ2-3, is DGGITQSPKYLFRKEGQNVTLSCEQNLNHDAMYWYRQDPGQGLRLIYYSQIVNDFQKGDIAEGYSVSREKKESFPLTVTSAQKNPTAFYLCASSISAYTDTQYFGPGTRLTVL.